This T cell receptor beta chain emerged from a study of T-cell memory formation after mild COVID-19. Study-wide results and caveats: CD4+ bias marked clones expanding day 15 to 37, unlike balanced contracting clones.

Germline CDR1 reads DFQATT; CDR2 reads SNEGSKA (reference sequence). Between the trimmed V and J ends, which lost 1 base and 3 bases, there was a span of 9 bases. This CDR3 comprises 13 residues. A 5'RACE reaction primed in the constant segment made cDNA libraries of TCR alpha and TCR beta, and these carried sample barcodes and UMIs. Using its own MiXCR run on the 5' RACE reads, TCRdb lists one record per CDR3 protein. The table lists hundreds of thousands of distinct CDR3 sequences, 25% of them singletons, with about 12% in the top ten. With regard to this clonotype: Its matching antigen is unknown.

The chain recombines TRBV20-1 with TRBJ2-5; D gene uncertain. Input material: PBMCs or a T cell subset sorted from them (not recorded which). This clonotype was sampled from an adult woman who had mild COVID-19 (a few samples of this study predate the infection). Cell type and time point are not known. The CDR3 DNA is TGCAGTGCTAGAGTTTGGCCGAAAGAGACCCAGTACTTC. Its protein product is CSARVWPKETQYF.